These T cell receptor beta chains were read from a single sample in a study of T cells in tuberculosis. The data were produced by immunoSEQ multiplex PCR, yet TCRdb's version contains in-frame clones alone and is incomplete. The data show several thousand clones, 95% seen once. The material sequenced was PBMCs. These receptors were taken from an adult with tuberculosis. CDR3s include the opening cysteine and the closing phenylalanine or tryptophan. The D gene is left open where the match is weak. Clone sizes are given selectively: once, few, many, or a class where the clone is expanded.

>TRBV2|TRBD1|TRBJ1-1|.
TGTGCCAGCAGAGGGGGCGCTGAAGCTTTCTTT
CASRGGAEAFF
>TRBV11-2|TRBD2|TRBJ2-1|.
TGTGCCAGCAGCTCATTCGGACTAGCTTACAATGAGCAGTTCTTC
CASSSFGLAYNEQFF
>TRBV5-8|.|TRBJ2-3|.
TGTGCCAGCAGCTTGCGTGGAGCAGATACGCAGTATTTT
CASSLRGADTQYF
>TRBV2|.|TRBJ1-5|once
TGTGCCAGCAGTGAATCGTATAGCAATCAGCCCCAGCATTTT
CASSESYSNQPQHF
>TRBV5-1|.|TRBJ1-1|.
TGCGCCAGCAGCCCTCGGTCGGGGAACACTGAAGCTTTCTTT
CASSPRSGNTEAFF
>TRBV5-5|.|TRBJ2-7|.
TGTGCCAGCAGCACTACCTTCTACGAGCAGTACTTC
CASSTTFYEQYF
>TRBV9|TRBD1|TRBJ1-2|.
TGTGCCAGCAGCGGGACAGGGAACCTAAACTATGGCTACACCTTC
CASSGTGNLNYGYTF
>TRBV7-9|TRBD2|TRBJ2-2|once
TGTGCCAGCAGCTTAGATGGACTAGCTTCCACCGGGGAGCTGTTTTTT
CASSLDGLASTGELFF
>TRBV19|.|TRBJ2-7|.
TGTGCCAGTAGTATAAAGGGCAGGGACGAGCAGTACTTC
CASSIKGRDEQYF
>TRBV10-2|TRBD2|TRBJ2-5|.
TGCGCCAGCAGTGAGCTCGGGACTAGCGGAGGGGAGACCCAGTACTTC
CASSELGTSGGETQYF
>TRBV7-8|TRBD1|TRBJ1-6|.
TGTGCCAGCAGCCACGACAGGGTGGGGTCACCCCTCCACTTT
CASSHDRVGSPLHF
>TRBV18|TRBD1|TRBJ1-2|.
TGTGCCAGCTCCCAGGACAGGGGGCTAGTGAGTGGCTACACCTTC
CASSQDRGLVSGYTF
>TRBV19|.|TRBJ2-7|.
TGTGCCAGTAGTGCCCAGGGGACACACTACGAGCAGTACTTC
CASSAQGTHYEQYF
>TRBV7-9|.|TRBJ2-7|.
TGTGCCAGCAGCTTTGGCAACGAGCAGTACTTC
CASSFGNEQYF
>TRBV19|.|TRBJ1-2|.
TGTGCCAGTAGTATTCTTTCAGGTTCTAATGGCTACACCTTC
CASSILSGSNGYTF
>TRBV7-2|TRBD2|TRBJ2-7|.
TGTGCCAGCAGCTCGCAGACTCGGGGGGGCTACGAGCAGTACTTC
CASSSQTRGGYEQYF
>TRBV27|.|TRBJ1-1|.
TGTGCCAGCAGCAGGAAACCCATGAACACTGAAGCTTTCTTT
CASSRKPMNTEAFF
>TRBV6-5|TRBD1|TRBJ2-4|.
TGTGCCAGCAGCAGGACAGGGGGCGAGGGGAACATTCAGTACTTC
CASSRTGGEGNIQYF
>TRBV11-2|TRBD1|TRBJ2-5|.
TGTGCCAGCAGCTCAACAGGGGGCCAAGAGACCCAGTACTTC
CASSSTGGQETQYF
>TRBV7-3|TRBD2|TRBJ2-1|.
TGTGCCAGCAGCTTAAGAGGGAGGTGGGGAGCGGGGGAAGGGTCCTACAATGAGCAGTTCTTC
CASSLRGRWGAGEGSYNEQFF
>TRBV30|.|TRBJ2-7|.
TGTGCCTGGAGAGTTGGAGTGTTCTACGAGCAGTACTTC
CAWRVGVFYEQYF
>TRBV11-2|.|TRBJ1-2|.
TGTGCCAGCAGCTTAGCTCGGTACGAAAGCTACACCTTC
CASSLARYESYTF
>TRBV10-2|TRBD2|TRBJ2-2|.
TGCGCCAGCAGCTCTCCCCCCGGGACTAGCGGGAGTCGGGACACCGGGGAGCTGTTTTTT
CASSSPPGTSGSRDTGELFF
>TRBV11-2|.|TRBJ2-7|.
TGTGCCAGCAGCTTAGTGGGCGAAACATACGAGCAGTACTTC
CASSLVGETYEQYF
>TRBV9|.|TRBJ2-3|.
TGTGCCAGCAGCGTAGATCCAGGCACAGATACGCAGTATTTT
CASSVDPGTDTQYF
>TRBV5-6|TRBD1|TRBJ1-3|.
TGTGCCAGAGAACCGGGACAGGGGTCTTGGATCTCTGGAAACACCATATATTTT
CAREPGQGSWISGNTIYF
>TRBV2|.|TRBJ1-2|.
TGTGCCAGCAGTGAAAACAGCTATGGCTACACCTTC
CASSENSYGYTF
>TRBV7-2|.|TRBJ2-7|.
TGTGCCAGCAGCCAGGGACTCCTTGGAGAGCAGTACTTC
CASSQGLLGEQYF
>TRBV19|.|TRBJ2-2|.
TGTGCCAGTAGGGTTGAGGGGAACACCGGGGAGCTGTTTTTT
CASRVEGNTGELFF
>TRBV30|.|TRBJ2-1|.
TGTGCCTGGAGTGGGTTGGCAAATGAGCAGTTCTTC
CAWSGLANEQFF